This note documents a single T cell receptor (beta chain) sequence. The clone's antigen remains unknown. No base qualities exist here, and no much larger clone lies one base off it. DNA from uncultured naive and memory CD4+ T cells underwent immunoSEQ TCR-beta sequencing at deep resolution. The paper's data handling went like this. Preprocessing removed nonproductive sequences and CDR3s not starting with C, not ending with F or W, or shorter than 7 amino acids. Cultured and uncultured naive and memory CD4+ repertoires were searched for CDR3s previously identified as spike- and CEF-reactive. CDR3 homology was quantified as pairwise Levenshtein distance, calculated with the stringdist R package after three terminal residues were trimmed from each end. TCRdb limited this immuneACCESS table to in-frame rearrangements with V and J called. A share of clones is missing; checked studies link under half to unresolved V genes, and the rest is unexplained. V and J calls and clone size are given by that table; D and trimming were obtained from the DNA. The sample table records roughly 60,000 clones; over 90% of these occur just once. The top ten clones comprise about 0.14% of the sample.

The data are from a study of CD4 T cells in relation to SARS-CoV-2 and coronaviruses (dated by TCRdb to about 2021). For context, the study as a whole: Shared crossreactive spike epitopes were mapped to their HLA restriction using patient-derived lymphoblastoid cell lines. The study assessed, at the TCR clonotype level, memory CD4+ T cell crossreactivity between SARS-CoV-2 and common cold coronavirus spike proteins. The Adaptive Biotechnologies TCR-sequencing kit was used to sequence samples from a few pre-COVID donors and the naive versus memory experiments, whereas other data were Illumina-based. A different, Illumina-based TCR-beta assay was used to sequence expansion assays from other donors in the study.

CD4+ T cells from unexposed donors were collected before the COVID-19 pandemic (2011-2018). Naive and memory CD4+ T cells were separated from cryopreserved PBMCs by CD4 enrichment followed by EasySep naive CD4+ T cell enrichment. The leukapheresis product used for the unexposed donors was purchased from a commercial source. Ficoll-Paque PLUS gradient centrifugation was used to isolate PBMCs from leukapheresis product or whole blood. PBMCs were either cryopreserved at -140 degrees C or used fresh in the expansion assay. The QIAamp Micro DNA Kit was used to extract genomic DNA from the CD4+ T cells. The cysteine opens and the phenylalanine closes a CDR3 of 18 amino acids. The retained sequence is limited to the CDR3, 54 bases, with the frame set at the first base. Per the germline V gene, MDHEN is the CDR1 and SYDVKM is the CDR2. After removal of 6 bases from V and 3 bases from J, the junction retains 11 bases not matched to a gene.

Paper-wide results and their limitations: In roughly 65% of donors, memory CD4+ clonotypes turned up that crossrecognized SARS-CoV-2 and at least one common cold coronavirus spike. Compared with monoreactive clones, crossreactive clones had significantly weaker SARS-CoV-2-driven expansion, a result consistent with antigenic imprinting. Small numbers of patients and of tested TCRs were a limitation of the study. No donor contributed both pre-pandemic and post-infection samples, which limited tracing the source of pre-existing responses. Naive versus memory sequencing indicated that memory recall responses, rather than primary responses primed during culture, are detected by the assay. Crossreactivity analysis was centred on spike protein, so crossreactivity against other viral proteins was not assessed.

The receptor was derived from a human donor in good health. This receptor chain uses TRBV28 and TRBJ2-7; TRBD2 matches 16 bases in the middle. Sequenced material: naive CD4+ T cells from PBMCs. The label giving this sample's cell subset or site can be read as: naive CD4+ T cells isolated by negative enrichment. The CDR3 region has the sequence CASSNPFGTSGRVYEQYF. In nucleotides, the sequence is TGTGCCAGCAGCAACCCATTCGGGACTAGCGGGAGGGTCTACGAGCAGTACTTC.